This TCR beta chain was profiled in a study of graft-versus-host responses after intestinal transplantation. Overall study findings and caveats: Recipient marrow held GvH clones, some first seen in ileum or blood.

As regards this clone: What it binds is not known.

TCRdb keeps only in-frame clones here, not all; method: immunoSEQ multiplex PCR. The sample consists of roughly 120,000 clones, 85% to 95% of them appearing once. The source was unstimulated CD4+ T cells sorted from spleen or lymph node cells, collected before intestinal transplant. This TCR was recovered from a human donor who received an intestinal transplant.

The CDR3: CASSLQGALDTQYF. CDR3 coding DNA: TGTGCCAGCAGCTTACAGGGGGCCTTAGATACGCAGTATTTT. The rearrangement joins TRBV6-5 to TRBJ2-3; 9 positions match TRBD1. The CDR3 sequence is 14 residues long. Germline CDR1 and CDR2: MNHEY and SVGAGI. After removal of 6 bases from V and 5 bases from J, the junction contained 6 bases not matched to a gene.